This T cell receptor beta chain comes out of a study of OX40 agonist ivuxolimab in advanced cancers. About the study: Every 2 weeks, patients received ivuxolimab intravenously, dosed at 0.01 to 10 mg/kg.

Generated by immunoSEQ multiplex PCR, the TCRdb table keeps only in-frame clones and is missing some. The table lists some 45,000 clones, around four fifths of them singletons. In the case of this clone: The antigen is undetermined.

Study-wide results and caveats: Certain nonresponders likewise exhibited a low normalized T-cell clonal expansion.

CDR1 is SGHVS, CDR2 FNYEAQ, per germline. V lost 5 bases to trimming and J lost 8 bases, with 19 bases between them. This CDR3 region has 14 residues. This sample comprised CD4+ or CD8+ T cells sorted from blood, obtained in a trial of the OX40 agonist ivuxolimab. The receptor was derived from an adult with an advanced solid tumor such as melanoma, head and neck, liver or kidney cancer. This chain links TRBV7-6 with TRBJ2-7, with D possibly TRBD2 on 6 matching bases. The DNA for the CDR3 is TGTGCCAGCAGCCAAAGACTAGACCGTCTCAAGCAGTACTTC. Protein sequence: CASSQRLDRLKQYF.